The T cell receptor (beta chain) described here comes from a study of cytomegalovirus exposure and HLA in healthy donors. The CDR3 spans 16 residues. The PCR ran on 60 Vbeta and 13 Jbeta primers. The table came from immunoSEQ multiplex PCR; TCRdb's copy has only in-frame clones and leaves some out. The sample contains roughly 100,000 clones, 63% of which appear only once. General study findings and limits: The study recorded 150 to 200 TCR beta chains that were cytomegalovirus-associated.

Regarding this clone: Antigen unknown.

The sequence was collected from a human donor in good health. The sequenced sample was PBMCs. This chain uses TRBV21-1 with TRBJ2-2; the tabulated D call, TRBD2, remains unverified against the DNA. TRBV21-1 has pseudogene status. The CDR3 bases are TGTGCCAGCAGCAAAGTAGCGGGAGGGTTCACCGGGGAGCTGTTTTTT. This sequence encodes CASSKVAGGFTGELFF.